These T cell receptor beta chains were read from a single sample in a study of blood T cell repertoires in COVID-19. The method was immunoSEQ multiplex PCR; TCRdb's version includes in-frame clones alone and lacks a portion of them. The repertoire has around 160,000 clones, about four fifths of them found once; the top ten carry approximately 10%. The sample was peripheral blood. The receptors derive from a man aged 55-75 years with active or convalescent COVID-19. Each CDR3 is given with its conserved first and last residue. Each record gives: V gene, CDR3 protein.

v_call: TRBV11-2; cdr3_aa: CASSARDRVEDEQYF
v_call: TRBV10-3; cdr3_aa: CAISERLAGERKKETQYF
v_call: TRBV7-9; cdr3_aa: CASSLDRAQETQYF
v_call: TRBV9; cdr3_aa: CASSPGSYNSPLHF
v_call: TRBV6-5; cdr3_aa: CASSPPGRETQYF
v_call: TRBV5-1; cdr3_aa: CASSLQGSFSGGTGSYNEQFF
v_call: TRBV11-3; cdr3_aa: CASTPASLNRGRADTQYF
v_call: TRBV6-1; cdr3_aa: CASSELAGVGEQFF
v_call: TRBV5-4; cdr3_aa: CASSSQGLGEQYF
v_call: TRBV24-1; cdr3_aa: CATSDDRGMKTQYF
v_call: TRBV29-1; cdr3_aa: CSVEGGATPLGYTF
v_call: TRBV5-4; cdr3_aa: CASSLEGRAGGGYTF
v_call: TRBV3-1/TRBV3-2; cdr3_aa: CASSPGLAGVGYNEQFF
v_call: TRBV7-9; cdr3_aa: CASSAESVSYEQYF
v_call: TRBV23-1; cdr3_aa: CASSQLSGGKHEQYF
v_call: TRBV5-4; cdr3_aa: CASSLRGQGLGSPLHF
v_call: TRBV19; cdr3_aa: CASRRQGESPLHF
v_call: TRBV7-9; cdr3_aa: CASSLGSTGMKGYTF
v_call: TRBV3-1/TRBV3-2; cdr3_aa: CASSRQGGSGNTIYF
v_call: TRBV7-2; cdr3_aa: CASSSGHENYGYTF
v_call: TRBV6-5; cdr3_aa: CASSYPQGKLFF
v_call: TRBV19; cdr3_aa: CASSIGTSSYNEQFF
v_call: TRBV4-2; cdr3_aa: CASSQPQGANYGYTF
v_call: TRBV7-2; cdr3_aa: CASSFRQGALVYGYTF
v_call: TRBV5-6; cdr3_aa: CASSQGWEDRYTF
v_call: TRBV19; cdr3_aa: CASSIEGTGYEQFF
v_call: TRBV2; cdr3_aa: CASTRDRVSSGNTIYF
v_call: TRBV27; cdr3_aa: CASHPQGSYNEQFF
v_call: TRBV6-1; cdr3_aa: CASSERGTGAGGQYF
v_call: TRBV27; cdr3_aa: CASSPFQGSRNEQYF
v_call: TRBV29-1; cdr3_aa: CSCSRTSGTDNEQFF
v_call: TRBV3-1/TRBV3-2; cdr3_aa: CASSQSGGGYTF
v_call: TRBV19; cdr3_aa: CASSIPQGANTEAFF
v_call: TRBV5-1; cdr3_aa: CASSLRAVTDTQYF
v_call: TRBV4-2; cdr3_aa: CASSQGRSGPTYEQYF
v_call: TRBV19; cdr3_aa: CASRDGGGNYGYTF
v_call: TRBV7-8; cdr3_aa: CASSLGQWAFF
v_call: TRBV7-2; cdr3_aa: CASSLVGEDIQYF
v_call: TRBV11-2; cdr3_aa: CASSLGDRAYEQYF
v_call: TRBV7-2; cdr3_aa: CASSPRGGPGNTGELFF
v_call: TRBV5-1; cdr3_aa: CASSRAGVSGANVLTF
v_call: TRBV5-1; cdr3_aa: CASSLAGGQGANTEAFF
v_call: TRBV5-1; cdr3_aa: CASTLQGDTEAFF
v_call: TRBV24-1; cdr3_aa: CATSAGREDRWDEQYF
v_call: TRBV5-4; cdr3_aa: CASSFGGPYNSPLHF
v_call: TRBV28; cdr3_aa: CASSLLGDTQETQYF
v_call: TRBV28; cdr3_aa: CASGTGGYNSPLHF
v_call: TRBV29-1; cdr3_aa: CSVETSGRAWETQYF
v_call: TRBV28; cdr3_aa: CAILDSLNTEAFF
v_call: TRBV28; cdr3_aa: CASSRSGTGVNEQFF
v_call: TRBV28; cdr3_aa: CASSRDKLSTDTQYF
v_call: TRBV19; cdr3_aa: CASSWGDYNSPLHF
v_call: TRBV10-3; cdr3_aa: CAISFSRTSGLYEQYF